The 22 T cell receptor beta chains given below trace back to one sample, sequenced in a study of T cell repertoires in urothelial bladder cancer. Profiled with immunoSEQ multiplex PCR; TCRdb holds only in-frame clones, not every one. The sample has fewer than 15,000 clones, just over 65% seen once. Sequencing used tumor-infiltrating cells from bladder cancer. These receptor sequences come from a human donor with urothelial carcinoma.

The rearrangement uses TRBV23-1 and TRBJ1-1; D not resolved. TRBV23-1 belongs to the ORF category, with a function that is uncertain. The length of the CDR3 is 13 residues. V lost 7 bases and J 3 bases, leaving 12 bases between the germline ends. This CDR3 reads CASIPGEDTEAFF. Written as DNA, the CDR3 is TGCGCCAGCATTCCCGGGGAAGACACTGAAGCTTTCTTT.

The chain recombines TRBV2 with TRBJ2-3; TRBD2 matches at 7 bases. V lost 3 bases, J lost 7 bases, and 1 base stayed unmatched. The V gene's germline CDR1 is SNHLY and CDR2 FYNNEI. This CDR3 region has 12 residues. CDR3 DNA sequence: TGTGCCAGCAGTGAGGGGGGGTATACGCAGTATTTT. The encoded protein is CASSEGGYTQYF.

This clone showed up just once. This sequence joins TRBV5-1 and TRBJ2-5, with 12 bases aligning to TRBD2. CDR1 is SGHRS, CDR2 YFSETQ, per germline. The CDR3 has 16 residues. J lost 3 bases, V lost 4 bases, and 7 bases had no gene match. The CDR3 bases are TGCGCCAGCAGCAGATCTAGCGGGGGGGGAAAAGAGACCCAGTACTTC. Translation: CASSRSSGGGKETQYF. The full variable domain, rest sourced from reference TRBV5-1 and TRBJ2-5, is KAGVTQTPRYLIKTRGQQVTLSCSPISGHRSVSWYQQTPGQGLQFLFEYFSETQRNKGNFPGRFSGRQFSNSRSEMNVSTLELGDSALYLCASSRSSGGGKETQYFGPGTRLLVL.

This sequence joins TRBV7-2 and TRBJ2-4, with D unresolved. CDR1 SGHTA and CDR2 FQGNSA come from the germline V gene. Trimming pared 0 bases from V and 0 bases from J, leaving 12 bases between. The CDR3 runs 17 residues. The DNA for the CDR3 is TGTGCCAGCAGCTTAGCGGCAGGACCTCTAGCCAAAAACATTCAGTACTTC. It translates to CASSLAAGPLAKNIQYF.

CDR3 nucleotide sequence: TGTGCCAGCAGCTTAGTACGGGGGACCCAAGAGACCCAGTACTTC. This encodes CASSLVRGTQETQYF. V usage is TRBV7-2 and J usage is TRBJ2-5; a possible D gene is TRBD2 (6 bases). V was shortened by 1 base and J by 1 base, with 10 bases between the two germline ends. Germline V gene sequence: CDR1 SGHTA, CDR2 FQGNSA. This CDR3 comprises 15 residues.

The rearrangement links TRBV19 to TRBJ2-5; 9 nucleotides match TRBD2. The ends lost 0 bases at V and 2 bases at J; junction bases unmatched: 10. CDR3 length: 18 amino acids. CDR1 is LNHDA and CDR2 is SQIVND in the germline V gene (reference sequence). CDR3: CASSIERLGGGGQETQYF. CDR3 coding DNA: TGTGCCAGTAGTATAGAAAGGCTGGGCGGGGGGGGGCAAGAGACCCAGTACTTC.

This chain connects TRBV30 to TRBJ2-7, with TRBD1 as a possible D gene (5 bases). This CDR3 is built from 13 residues. Per germline, CDR1 GTSNPN and CDR2 SVGIG (reference sequence). V was clipped by 1 base and J by 3 bases, with 10 bases between them. This chain's CDR3 is CAWSGATGYEQYV. The CDR3 coding sequence is TGTGCCTGGAGTGGTGCCACAGGCTACGAGCAGTACGTC.

The rearrangement uses TRBV2 and TRBJ2-7; D is uncertain. CDR1 SNHLY and CDR2 FYNNEI come from the germline V gene. V lost 1 base, J lost 2 bases, and 6 bases lay in between. This CDR3 is built from 13 residues. CDR3 DNA: TGTGCCAGCAGTGAAGAGGGAACCTACGAGCAGTACGTC. This sequence encodes CASSEEGTYEQYV.

The J gene is TRBJ1-1, the V gene TRBV19; the match to TRBD1 covers 9 bases. Germline values: CDR1 LNHDA, CDR2 SQIVND (reference sequence). The V gene end was trimmed by 9 bases and the J gene end by 2 bases; junction bases not matched to a gene: 7. This CDR3 is built from 14 residues. DNA of the CDR3: TGTGCCAGCCGCTGGACAGGGGCAAACACTGAAGCTTTCTTT. Its translation: CASRWTGANTEAFF.

The rearrangement links TRBV27 to TRBJ2-5; TRBD1 agrees at 8 bases. Trimming removed 3 bases from V and 4 bases from J; junction bases left unmatched: 7. The germline CDR1 and CDR2 sequences are MNHEY and SMNVEV (reference sequence). This CDR3 spans 15 amino acids. The CDR3 spells CASSFGQGLIETQYF. In nucleotides, the CDR3 is TGTGCCAGCAGTTTCGGACAGGGCCTCATAGAGACCCAGTACTTC.

The rearrangement uses TRBV29-1 and TRBJ1-1, with no clear D. Germline lookup yields CDR1 SQVTM and CDR2 ANQGSEA. This CDR3 spans 14 amino acids. V gave up 6 bases and J gave up 5 bases, with 19 bases separating them. The CDR3 DNA is TGCAGCGTAGCCCACGGACGAGTGAGGACTGAAGCTTTCTTT. It codes for CSVAHGRVRTEAFF.

This clone is labeled large. The V call is TRBV5-1, the J call TRBJ2-6; 8 bases agree with TRBD2. Germline V lookup: CDR1 SGHRS, CDR2 YFSETQ. V lost 2 bases, J lost 2 bases, and 0 bases stayed unmatched. This CDR3 region has 15 residues. The CDR3 DNA is TGCGCCAGCAGCTTAGCGGGGGCTGGGGCCAACGTCCTGACTTTC. Its protein product is CASSLAGAGANVLTF.

The CDR3 DNA sequence: TGTGCCACCAGGACAAGGCAGTACGTC. This sequence encodes CATRTRQYV. V gene TRBV15 combines with J gene TRBJ2-7; D is uncertain. This CDR3 contains 9 residues. Germline-derived CDR1 and CDR2 are LNHNV and YYDKDF (reference sequence). V was shortened by 6 bases and J by 9 bases, with 6 bases between the two germline ends.

The chain carries TRBV18 and TRBJ2-2; D unresolved. Trimming removed 3 bases from V and 5 bases from J, with 10 bases in between. The CDR3 extends over 14 amino acids. Per germline, CDR1 KGHSH and CDR2 LQKENI. The DNA of the CDR3 is TGTGCCAGCTCACCGATTCGCCAAACCGGGGAGCTGTTTTTT. Amino acid sequence: CASSPIRQTGELFF.

V gene TRBV7-2 combines with J gene TRBJ2-3, with TRBD1 identical over 8 bases. V dropped 0 bases and J dropped 3; count of bases not matched to a gene: 8. The CDR3 spans 17 residues. Per germline, CDR1 SGHTA and CDR2 FQGNSA. The CDR3 sequence: CASSLAGADRATDTQYF. As DNA, the CDR3 is TGTGCCAGCAGCTTAGCGGGGGCGGACAGGGCGACAGATACGCAGTATTTT. The full variable domain, rest sourced from reference TRBV7-2 and TRBJ2-3, is GAGVSQSPSNKVTEKGKDVELRCDPISGHTALYWYRQSLGQGLEFLIYFQGNSAPDKSGLPSDRFSAERTGGSVSTLTIQRTQQEDSAVYLCASSLAGADRATDTQYFGPGTRLTVL.

The V gene is TRBV7-7, the J gene TRBJ2-5; 11 bases line up with TRBD2. CDR1 is SSHAT, CDR2 FNYEAQ, per germline (reference sequence). V gave up 2 bases and J gave up 4 bases; unmatched junction bases: 9. The CDR3 runs 17 residues. CDR3 in amino acids: CASSLSPSGGPGETQYF. In nucleotides, the CDR3 is TGTGCCAGCAGCTTAAGTCCTAGCGGGGGGCCTGGAGAGACCCAGTACTTC.

This clone was counted a few times. The chain joins TRBV5-8 to TRBJ2-5; 13 bases align to TRBD2. The ends lost 4 bases at V and 2 bases at J; junction bases unmatched: 11. The CDR3 loop spans 18 amino acids. CDR1 and CDR2 from the germline V gene are SGHTS and YDEGEE. The CDR3 DNA is TGTGCCAGCAGCCCTGGGACTAGCGGGGCCCCTCGACAAGAGACCCAGTACTTC. Translating it yields CASSPGTSGAPRQETQYF.

The chain employs TRBV11-2 and TRBJ2-5; D remains unclear. The germline V gene encodes CDR1 SGHAT and CDR2 FQNNGV. V gave up 4 bases and J gave up 7 bases, with 10 bases separating them. There are 12 residues in the CDR3. CDR3 residues: CASSSLGSTQYF. CDR3 nucleotide sequence: TGTGCCAGCAGCTCCCTGGGGTCGACCCAGTACTTC.

V usage is TRBV15 and J usage is TRBJ2-3; D perhaps matches TRBD1 (5 bases). Germline V gene lookup returns CDR1 LNHNV and CDR2 YYDKDF (reference sequence). The CDR3 loop spans 13 amino acids. V was shortened by 5 bases and J by 4 bases, with 10 bases between the two germline ends. CDR3 bases: TGTGCCACCAGCTCCCAGGGTCCAGATACGCAGTATTTT. Translation: CATSSQGPDTQYF.

V usage is TRBV4-3 and J usage is TRBJ2-1, with D possibly being TRBD1 (5 bases). The CDR3 contains 15 residues. Germline V gives CDR1 LGHNA, CDR2 YSLEER. With 0 bases removed from V and 3 bases from J, the gap between germline ends came to 9 bases. CDR3 sequence: CASSQDRGLYNEQFF. The DNA of the CDR3 is TGCGCCAGCAGCCAAGATAGGGGTCTCTACAATGAGCAGTTCTTC.

The rearrangement joins TRBV7-3 to TRBJ2-1; 11 bases agree with TRBD2. V was clipped by 4 bases and J by 1 base; unmatched bases: 12. The CDR3 is made up of 19 amino acids. Germline CDR1 and CDR2: SGHTA and FQGTGA. The CDR3 DNA reads TGTGCCAGCAGCTCCCGACCCTTGACTAGCGGGGAATCCTACAATGAGCAGTTCTTC. This translates into CASSSRPLTSGESYNEQFF.

Only a few counts were recorded for this clone. V and J are TRBV7-2 and TRBJ1-2; D perhaps matches TRBD1 (6 bases). The CDR3 contains 12 residues. The V and J ends lost 10 bases and 1 base respectively, with 10 bases between them. Germline V CDR1 and CDR2: SGHTA, FQGNSA. The CDR3 spells CATEGGNYGYTF. Written as DNA, the CDR3 is TGTGCCACAGAGGGGGGTAACTATGGCTACACCTTC.